This paragraph reports one TCR beta chain. This specimen belongs to a study of cytomegalovirus exposure and HLA in healthy donors. The PCR was carried out with 60 Vbeta primers and 13 Jbeta primers. Repertoires were generated with immunoSEQ multiplex PCR, while TCRdb's copy carries only in-frame clones and drops some. The sample shows 150,000 to 200,000 clones, around 84% of them seen only once. Germline values: CDR1 ENHRY, CDR2 SYGVKD. The CDR3 loop spans 15 amino acids. The V segment lost 10 bases and the J segment 0 bases; nucleotides outside the gene matches: 7. This sequence originates from a woman younger than 35 in good health and CMV-seronegative. The chain is built from TRBV10-3 and TRBJ1-5, with 9 bases identical to TRBD1. Sequenced input: PBMCs. The CDR3 nucleotides read TGTGCCACGACCGGGACAGGGTATAGCAATCAGCCCCAGCATTTT. Protein sequence: CATTGTGYSNQPQHF.